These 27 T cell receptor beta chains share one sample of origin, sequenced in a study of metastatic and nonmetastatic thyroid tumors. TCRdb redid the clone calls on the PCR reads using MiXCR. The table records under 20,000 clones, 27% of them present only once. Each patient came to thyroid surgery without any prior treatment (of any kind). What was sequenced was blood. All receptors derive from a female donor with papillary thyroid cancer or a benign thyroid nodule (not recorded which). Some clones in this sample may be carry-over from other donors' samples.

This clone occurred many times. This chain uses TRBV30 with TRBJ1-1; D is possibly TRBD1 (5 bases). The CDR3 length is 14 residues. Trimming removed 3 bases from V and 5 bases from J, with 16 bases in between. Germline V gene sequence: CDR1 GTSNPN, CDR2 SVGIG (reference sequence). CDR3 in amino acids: CAWRGPGWGTEAFF. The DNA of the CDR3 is TGTGCCTGGAGAGGCCCAGGTTGGGGGACTGAAGCTTTCTTT.

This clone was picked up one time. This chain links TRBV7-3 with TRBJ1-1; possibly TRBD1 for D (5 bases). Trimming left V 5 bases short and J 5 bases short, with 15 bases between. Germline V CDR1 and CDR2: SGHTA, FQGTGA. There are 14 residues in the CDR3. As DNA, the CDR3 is TGTGCCAGCAGCCCCCAGGGTGGATGGACTGAAGCTTTCTTT. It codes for CASSPQGGWTEAFF.

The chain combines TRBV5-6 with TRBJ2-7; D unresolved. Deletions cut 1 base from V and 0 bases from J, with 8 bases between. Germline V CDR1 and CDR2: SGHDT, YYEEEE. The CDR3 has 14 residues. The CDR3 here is CASSLRSASYEQYF. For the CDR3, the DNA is TGTGCCAGCAGCTTGCGGAGCGCCTCCTACGAGCAGTACTTC.

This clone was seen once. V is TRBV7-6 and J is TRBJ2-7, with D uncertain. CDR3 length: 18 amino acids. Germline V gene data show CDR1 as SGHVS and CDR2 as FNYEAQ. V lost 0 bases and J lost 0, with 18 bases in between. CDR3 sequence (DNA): TGTGCCAGCAGCTTAGCGTCGTCTATCGGGTCGAGCTCCTACGAGCAGTACTTC. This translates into CASSLASSIGSSSYEQYF. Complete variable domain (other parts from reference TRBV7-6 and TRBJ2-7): GAGVSQSPRYKVTKRGQDVALRCDPISGHVSLYWYRQALGQGPEFLTYFNYEAQQDKSGLPNDRFSAERPEGSISTLTIQRTEQRDSAMYRCASSLASSIGSSSYEQYFGPGTRLTVT.

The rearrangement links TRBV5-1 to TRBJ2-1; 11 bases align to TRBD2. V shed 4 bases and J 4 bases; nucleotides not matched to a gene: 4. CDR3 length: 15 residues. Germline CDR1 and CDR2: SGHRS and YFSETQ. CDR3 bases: TGCGCCAGCAGCCCTGGACTAGCGGGTTACAATGAGCAGTTCTTC. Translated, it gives CASSPGLAGYNEQFF.

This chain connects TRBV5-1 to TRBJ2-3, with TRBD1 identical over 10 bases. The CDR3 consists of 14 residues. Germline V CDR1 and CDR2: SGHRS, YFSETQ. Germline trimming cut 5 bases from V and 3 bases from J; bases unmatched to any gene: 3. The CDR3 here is CASRGQGFTDTQYF. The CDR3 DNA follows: TGCGCCAGCAGGGGACAGGGGTTTACAGATACGCAGTATTTT.

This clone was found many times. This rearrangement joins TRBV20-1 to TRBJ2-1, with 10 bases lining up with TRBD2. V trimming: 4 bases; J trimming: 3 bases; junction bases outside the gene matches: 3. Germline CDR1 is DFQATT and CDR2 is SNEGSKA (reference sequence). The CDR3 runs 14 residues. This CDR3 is CSATGLADYNEQFF. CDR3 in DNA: TGCAGTGCTACTGGACTAGCGGACTACAATGAGCAGTTCTTC.

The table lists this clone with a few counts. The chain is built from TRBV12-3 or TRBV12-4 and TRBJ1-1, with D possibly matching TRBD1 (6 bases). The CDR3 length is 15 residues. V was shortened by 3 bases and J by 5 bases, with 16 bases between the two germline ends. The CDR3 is CASSLGRLRGTEAFF. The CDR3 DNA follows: TGTGCCAGCAGTTTGGGACGCCTAAGGGGGACTGAAGCTTTCTTT.

CDR3 coding DNA: TGTGCCAGCTCATCGCTAGCGGAGTCTAACAATGAGCAGTTCTTC. It is translated as CASSSLAESNNEQFF. The V and J genes are TRBV18 and TRBJ2-1; 7 bases match TRBD2. CDR1 and CDR2 (germline): KGHSH, LQKENI. The CDR3 runs to 15 residues. The ends lost 5 bases at V and 5 bases at J; junction bases unmatched: 9.

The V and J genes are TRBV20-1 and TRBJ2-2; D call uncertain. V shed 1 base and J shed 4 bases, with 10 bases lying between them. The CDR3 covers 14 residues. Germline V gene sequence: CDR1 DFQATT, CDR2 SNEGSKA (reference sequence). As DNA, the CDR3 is TGCAGTGCTAGAGTAGGTGGAAGCACCGGGGAGCTGTTTTTT. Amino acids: CSARVGGSTGELFF.

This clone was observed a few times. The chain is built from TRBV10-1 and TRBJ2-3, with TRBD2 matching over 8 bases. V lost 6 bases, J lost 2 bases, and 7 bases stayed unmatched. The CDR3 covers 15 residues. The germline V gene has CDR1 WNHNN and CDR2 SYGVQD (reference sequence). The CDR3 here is CASSFPLADTDTQYF. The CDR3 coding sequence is TGCGCCAGCAGCTTCCCACTAGCGGACACAGATACGCAGTATTTT.

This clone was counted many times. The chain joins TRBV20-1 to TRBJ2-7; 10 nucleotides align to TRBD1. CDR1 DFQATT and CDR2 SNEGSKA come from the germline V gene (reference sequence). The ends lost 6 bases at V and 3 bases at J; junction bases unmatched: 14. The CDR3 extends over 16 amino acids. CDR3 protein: CSAAGPSGQGLYEQYF. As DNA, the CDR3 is TGCAGTGCCGCAGGGCCCTCGGGACAGGGGCTCTACGAGCAGTACTTC.

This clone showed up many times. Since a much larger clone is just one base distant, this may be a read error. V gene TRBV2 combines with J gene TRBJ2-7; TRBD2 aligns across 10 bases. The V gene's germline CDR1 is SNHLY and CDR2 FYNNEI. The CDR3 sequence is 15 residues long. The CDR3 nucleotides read TGTGCCAGCAGTGTTGTAGCGGGAGGCTCCTACGGGCAGTACTTC. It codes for CASSVVAGGSYGQYF.

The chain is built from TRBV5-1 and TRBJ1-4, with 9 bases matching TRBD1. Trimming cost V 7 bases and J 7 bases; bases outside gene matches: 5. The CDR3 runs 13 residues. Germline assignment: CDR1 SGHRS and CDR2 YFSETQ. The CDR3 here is CASRDREFEKLFF. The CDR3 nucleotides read TGCGCCAGCCGGGACAGGGAATTTGAAAAACTGTTTTTT.

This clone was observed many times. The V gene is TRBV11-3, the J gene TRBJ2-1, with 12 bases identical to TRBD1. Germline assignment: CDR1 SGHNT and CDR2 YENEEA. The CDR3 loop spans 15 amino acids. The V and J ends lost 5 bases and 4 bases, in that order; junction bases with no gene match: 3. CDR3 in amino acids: CASSPGQGAYNEQFF. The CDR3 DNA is TGTGCCAGCAGCCCGGGACAGGGGGCGTACAATGAGCAGTTCTTC. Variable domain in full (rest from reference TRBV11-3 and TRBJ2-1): EAGVVQSPRYKIIEKKQPVAFWCNPISGHNTLYWYLQNLGQGPELLIRYENEEAVDDSQLPKDRFSAERLKGVDSTLKIQPAELGDSAVYLCASSPGQGAYNEQFFGPGTRLTVL.

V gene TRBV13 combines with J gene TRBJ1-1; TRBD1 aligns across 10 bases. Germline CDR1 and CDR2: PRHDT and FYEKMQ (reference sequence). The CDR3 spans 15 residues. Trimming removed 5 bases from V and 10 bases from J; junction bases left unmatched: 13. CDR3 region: CASSPKDRGRLAAFF. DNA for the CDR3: TGTGCCAGCAGCCCTAAGGACAGGGGGAGGTTGGCAGCTTTCTTT.

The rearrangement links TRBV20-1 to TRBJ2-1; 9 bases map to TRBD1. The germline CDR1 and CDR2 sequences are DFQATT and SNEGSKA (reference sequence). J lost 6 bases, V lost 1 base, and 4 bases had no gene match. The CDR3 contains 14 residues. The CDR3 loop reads CSARGQTGGNEQFF. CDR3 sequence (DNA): TGCAGTGCTAGAGGTCAGACAGGGGGCAATGAGCAGTTCTTC.

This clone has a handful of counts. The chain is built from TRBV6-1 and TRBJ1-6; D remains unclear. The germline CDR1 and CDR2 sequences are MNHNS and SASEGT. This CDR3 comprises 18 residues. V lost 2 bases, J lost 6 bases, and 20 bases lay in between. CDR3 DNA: TGTGCCAGCAGTGAAAGGGATGGACGGACCTACGTTAATTCACCCCTCCACTTT. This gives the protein CASSERDGRTYVNSPLHF.

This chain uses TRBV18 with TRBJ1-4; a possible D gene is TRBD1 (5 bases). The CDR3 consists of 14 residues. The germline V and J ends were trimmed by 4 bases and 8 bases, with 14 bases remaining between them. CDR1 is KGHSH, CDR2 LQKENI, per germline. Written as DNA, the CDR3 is TGTGCCAGCTCACGGGGCCCCGGCGTGGAAAAACTGTTTTTT. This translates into CASSRGPGVEKLFF.

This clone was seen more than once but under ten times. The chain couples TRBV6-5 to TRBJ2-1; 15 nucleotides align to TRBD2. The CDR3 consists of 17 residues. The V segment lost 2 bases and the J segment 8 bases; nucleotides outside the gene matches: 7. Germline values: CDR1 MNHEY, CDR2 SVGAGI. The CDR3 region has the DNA TGTGCCAGCAGTTACGGGGGACTAGCGGGAGGAGGCGATGAGCAGTTCTTC. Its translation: CASSYGGLAGGGDEQFF.

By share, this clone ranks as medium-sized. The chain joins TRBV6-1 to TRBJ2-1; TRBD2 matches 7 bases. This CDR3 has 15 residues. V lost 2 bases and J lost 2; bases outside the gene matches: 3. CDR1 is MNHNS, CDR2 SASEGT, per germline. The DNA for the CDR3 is TGTGCCAGCAGTGAACTAGCGGAGGCCTACAATGAGCAGTTCTTC. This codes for CASSELAEAYNEQFF.

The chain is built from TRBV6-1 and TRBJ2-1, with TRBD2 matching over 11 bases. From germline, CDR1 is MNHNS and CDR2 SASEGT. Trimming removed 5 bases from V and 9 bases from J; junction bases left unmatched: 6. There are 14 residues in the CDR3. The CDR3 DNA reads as TGTGCCAGCAGTCCACTAGCGGGAGCGGGTGAGCAGTTCTTC. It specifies CASSPLAGAGEQFF.

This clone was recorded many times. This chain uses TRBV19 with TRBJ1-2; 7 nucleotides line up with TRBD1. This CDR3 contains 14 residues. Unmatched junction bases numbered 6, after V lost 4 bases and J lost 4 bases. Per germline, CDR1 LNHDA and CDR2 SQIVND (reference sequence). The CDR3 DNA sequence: TGTGCCAGTAGTACCCCGGGACAGATCTATGGCTACACCTTC. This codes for CASSTPGQIYGYTF.

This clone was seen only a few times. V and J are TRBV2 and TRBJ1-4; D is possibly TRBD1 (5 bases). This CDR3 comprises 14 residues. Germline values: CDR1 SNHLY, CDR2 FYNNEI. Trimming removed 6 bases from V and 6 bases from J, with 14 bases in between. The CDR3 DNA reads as TGTGCCAGCAGGGCTGAAGGGGCCGATGAAAAACTGTTTTTT. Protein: CASRAEGADEKLFF. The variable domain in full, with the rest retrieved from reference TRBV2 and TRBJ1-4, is EPEVTQTPSHQVTQMGQEVILRCVPISNHLYFYWYRQILGQKVEFLVSFYNNEISEKSEIFDDQFSVERPDGSNFTLKIRSTKLEDSAMYFCASRAEGADEKLFFGSGTQLSVL.

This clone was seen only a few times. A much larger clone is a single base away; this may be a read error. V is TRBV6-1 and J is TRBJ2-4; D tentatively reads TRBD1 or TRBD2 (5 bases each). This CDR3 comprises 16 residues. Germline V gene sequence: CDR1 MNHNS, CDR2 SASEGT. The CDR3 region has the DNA TGTGCCGGCAGAGGGGCGAAGGAGCTAGCCAAAAACATTCAGTACTTC. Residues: CAGRGAKELAKNIQYF.

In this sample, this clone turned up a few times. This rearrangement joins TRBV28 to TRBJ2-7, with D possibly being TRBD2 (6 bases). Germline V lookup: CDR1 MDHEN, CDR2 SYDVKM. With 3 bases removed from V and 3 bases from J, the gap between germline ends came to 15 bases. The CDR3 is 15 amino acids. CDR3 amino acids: CASSLSGGAGYEQYF. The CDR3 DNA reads TGTGCCAGCAGTTTGTCTGGGGGAGCGGGCTACGAGCAGTACTTC.

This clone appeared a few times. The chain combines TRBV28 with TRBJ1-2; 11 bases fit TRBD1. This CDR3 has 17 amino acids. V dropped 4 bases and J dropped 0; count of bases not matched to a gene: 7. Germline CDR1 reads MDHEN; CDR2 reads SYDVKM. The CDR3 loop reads CASSSGQGALANYGYTF. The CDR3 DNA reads TGTGCCAGCAGTTCAGGACAGGGGGCGCTTGCTAACTATGGCTACACCTTC.